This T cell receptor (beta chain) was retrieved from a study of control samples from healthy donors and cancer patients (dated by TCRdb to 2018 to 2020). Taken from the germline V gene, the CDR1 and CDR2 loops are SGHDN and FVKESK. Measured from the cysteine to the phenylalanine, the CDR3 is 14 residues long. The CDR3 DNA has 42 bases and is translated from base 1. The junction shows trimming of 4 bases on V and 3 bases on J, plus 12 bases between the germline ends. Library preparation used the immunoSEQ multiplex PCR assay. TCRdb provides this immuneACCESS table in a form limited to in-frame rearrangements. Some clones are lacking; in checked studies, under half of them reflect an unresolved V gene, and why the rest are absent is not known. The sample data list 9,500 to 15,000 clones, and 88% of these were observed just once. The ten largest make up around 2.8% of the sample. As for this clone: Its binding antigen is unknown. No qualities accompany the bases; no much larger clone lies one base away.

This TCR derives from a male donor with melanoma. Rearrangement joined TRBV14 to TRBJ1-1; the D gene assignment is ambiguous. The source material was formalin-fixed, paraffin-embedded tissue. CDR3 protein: CASSPDMGYTEAFF. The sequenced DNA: TGTGCCAGCAGCCCTGACATGGGGTACACTGAAGCTTTCTTT.